A single sample gave rise to the 4 T cell receptor beta chains below, sequenced in a study of T cells after yellow fever vaccination. MiXCR, applied by TCRdb to the 5' RACE reads, yields one record per CDR3 protein. The top ten clones hold about 15% of a sample with 500,000 to 650,000 distinct CDR3 sequences, about 12% of them seen once. Sequenced material: PBMCs, taken on the day of the yellow fever booster vaccination. The receptors shown here come from a man aged 25 to 40 who received the YFV17D yellow fever vaccine.

This clonotype showed up just a few times. The genes are TRBV9 and TRBJ2-1; 9 bases align to TRBD1. The germline gives CDR1 SGDLS, CDR2 YYNGEE. The CDR3 totals 16 residues. V lost 0 bases, J lost 5 bases, and 6 bases stayed unmatched. CDR3 region: CASSVEGQGTHNEQFF. In DNA, the CDR3 is TGTGCCAGCAGCGTAGAGGGACAGGGTACGCACAATGAGCAGTTCTTC.

This clonotype was observed a handful of times. This chain joins TRBV12-3 or TRBV12-4 and TRBJ2-1; the match to TRBD2 covers 9 bases. The CDR3 loop spans 18 amino acids. V was pared by 2 bases and J by 5 bases, with 13 bases of the junction left unmatched. CDR3 sequence reads: CASSLSRGKLAGNNEQFF. In nucleotides, the CDR3 is TGTGCCAGCAGTTTATCTAGGGGGAAGCTAGCGGGAAACAATGAGCAGTTCTTC.

The rearrangement links TRBV7-2 to TRBJ2-7, with 7 bases fitting TRBD1. The V segment lost 6 bases and the J segment 3 bases; nucleotides outside the gene matches: 8. This CDR3 has 14 amino acids. From germline, CDR1 is SGHTA and CDR2 FQGNSA. The CDR3 DNA sequence: TGTGCCAGCAGTTACCGACAGGGCCTCTACGAGCAGTACTTC. It codes for CASSYRQGLYEQYF.

In its sample, this clonotype was seen a few times. The CDR3 region is CASSFISGANVLTF. Written as DNA, the CDR3 is TGTGCCAGCAGTTTCATTAGTGGGGCCAACGTCCTGACTTTC. The chain couples TRBV12-3 or TRBV12-4 to TRBJ2-6, with D hard to call. V was cut by 3 bases and J by 3 bases, with 6 bases left in between. The CDR3 totals 14 residues.